The TCR beta chain under discussion was sequenced for a study of identifying expanded T cells in peripheral blood. Study observations and caveats: Approximately 1.2 clones differed between technical replicates, versus about 16 and 19 over time. Roughly two-week clone count variance significantly increased as total template count grew.

Collection occurred without any documented infections or immune events in donors. Note on this clone: Antigen specificity is unknown.

The CDR3 length is 17 residues. The germline V gene encodes CDR1 SEHNR and CDR2 FQNEAQ (reference sequence). The V end lost 3 bases, the J end lost 0 bases, and 17 bases lay between the germline ends. Using immunoSEQ multiplex PCR, the repertoire was profiled, and TCRdb retains in-frame clones only, with some absent. There are more than 65,000 clones in the sample; approximately 89% occur only once, and around 2.8% lies in the top ten. The specimen was blood. This rearrangement joins TRBV7-9 to TRBJ2-5; no clear D. The receptor was isolated from a person between 18 and 75 years old in good health. The DNA of the CDR3 is TGTGCCAGCAGCTTGGTTTACACCGTTCGAGACCAAGAGACCCAGTACTTC. It encodes CASSLVYTVRDQETQYF.